These T cell receptor beta chains were read from a single sample in a study of cytomegalovirus exposure and HLA in healthy donors. Generated by immunoSEQ multiplex PCR, the TCRdb table keeps only in-frame clones and is missing some. This table has about 62,000 clones, approximately 95% appearing once. The sequenced material came from PBMCs. These receptors were obtained from a woman in her late teens or twenties in good health and CMV-seropositive. Each CDR3 is given with its conserved first and last residue. The D gene is left open where the match is weak. Size values are once, few and many counts, or a class for expanded clones, and some rows have none.

v_gene	j_gene	d_gene	abundance	CDR3nt	CDR3aa
TRBV5-1	TRBJ2-7	TRBD2	.	TGCGCCAGCTGGGGCGGGGGGCCGCCCTACGAGCAGTACTTC	CASWGGGPPYEQYF
TRBV15	TRBJ2-7	TRBD2	.	TGTGCCACCAGCAGGCTAGCGGGAATCCACGAGCAGTACTTC	CATSRLAGIHEQYF
TRBV30	TRBJ2-2	TRBD1	.	TGTGCCTGGAGCCTTTCTAATCAGGGGGTCACCTCCTACGGGGAGCTGTTTTTT	CAWSLSNQGVTSYGELFF
TRBV2	TRBJ2-7	TRBD1	.	TGTGCCAGCAGTCCAGGGGGTGAGCAGTACTTC	CASSPGGEQYF
TRBV30	TRBJ1-4	TRBD1	once	TGTGCCTGGAACAGGGGAACTAATGAAAAACTGTTTTTT	CAWNRGTNEKLFF
TRBV7-3	TRBJ2-3	.	.	TGTGCCAGCAGCCCCGGTCTCCAAGATACGCAGTATTTT	CASSPGLQDTQYF
TRBV7-9	TRBJ2-6	.	.	TGTGCCAGCAGTCCCGGGGTCCCTGAGGCCAACGTCCTGACTTTC	CASSPGVPEANVLTF
TRBV2	TRBJ2-5	TRBD1	.	TGTGCCAGCAGTGAACTGGGGACAGGGGGTTGGGAGACCCAGTACTTC	CASSELGTGGWETQYF
TRBV6-6	TRBJ2-7	.	.	TGTGCCAGCAAACTACGGGAGACCTACGAGCAGTACTTC	CASKLRETYEQYF
TRBV2	TRBJ1-2	TRBD1	.	TGTGCCAGCAGTGAAGGAGACAGGGGGCGCCGGGGCTACACCTTC	CASSEGDRGRRGYTF
TRBV5-4	TRBJ2-3	.	.	TGTGCCAGCAGCTCCACCGGGGGCACAGATACGCAGTATTTT	CASSSTGGTDTQYF
TRBV5-1	TRBJ2-4	TRBD1	.	TGCGCCAGCAGCGAAGGGACAGGGTTGGCCAAAAACATTCAGTACTTC	CASSEGTGLAKNIQYF
TRBV5-4	TRBJ1-2	.	.	TGTGCCAGCAGCTTGGCGGAGGCATCTTATGGCTACACCTTC	CASSLAEASYGYTF
TRBV19	TRBJ2-1	TRBD1	.	TGTGCCAGTAGTAGGAAGACAGGGGGCGATCCCAAGTTCTTC	CASSRKTGGDPKFF
TRBV7-9	TRBJ2-2	TRBD2	.	TGTGCCAGCACCACCGGACTAGCGGGGGGGACCGGGGAGCTGTTTTTT	CASTTGLAGGTGELFF
TRBV11-2	TRBJ2-2	.	.	TGTGCCAGCAGCTTAAGCCCGATCACCGGGGAGCTGTTTTTT	CASSLSPITGELFF
TRBV18	TRBJ2-7	TRBD1	.	TGTGCCAGCTCAAAAACCGGGACAGGGGCCACTTACGAGCAGTACTTC	CASSKTGTGATYEQYF